The rows below give T cell receptor beta chains drawn from one sample of a study of cytomegalovirus exposure and HLA in healthy donors. Using immunoSEQ multiplex PCR, the repertoire was profiled, and TCRdb retains in-frame clones only, with some absent. The sample has some 150,000 clones; around 69% are singletons. The sequenced material came from PBMCs. These receptors all come from a man aged 55 to 70 in good health and CMV-seronegative. The conserved cysteine and the conserved F or W are not part of the CDR3 here.

>TRBJ1-5|TRBV7-9
ASSFGGLRGQPQH
>TRBJ2-6|TRBV9
ASSVGQGAGANVLT
>TRBJ1-1|TRBV9
ASSVLGDTEAF
>TRBJ2-3|TRBV9
ASSDRGPQY
>TRBJ1-3|TRBV4-1
ASSQPQGSGNTIY
>TRBJ2-3|TRBV29-1
SVEGEGDTQY
>TRBJ2-1|TRBV7-9
ASSGQRDSNEQF
>TRBJ2-7|TRBV4-1
ASSQVPWQGASSYEQY
>TRBJ1-3|TRBV10-3
AISTTGGFGNTIY
>TRBJ1-4|TRBV28
ASSLAGATNEKLF
>TRBJ2-4|TRBV5-1
ASSYRSGTSGGNIQY
>TRBJ1-6|TRBV7-9
ASREGGARSPLH
>TRBJ1-2|TRBV5-1
ASSILGGANYGYT
>TRBJ1-3|TRBV10-1
ASSESGVSAGNTIY
>TRBJ1-2|TRBV29-1
SGTVGGGYT
>TRBJ1-6|TRBV7-9
ASRQGQGGGSPLH
>TRBJ2-7|TRBV7-2
ASSPSWGDTEQY
>TRBJ1-4|TRBV10-3
AISVDRDEKLF
>TRBJ1-6|TRBV29-1
SVDKGREEAQGRSSYNSPLH
>TRBJ1-2|TRBV6-6
ASSAGVGVSSDGYT
>TRBJ2-7|TRBV7-9
ASSSGLAAYEQY
>TRBJ2-7|TRBV28
ASRKMGGYEQY
>TRBJ2-7|TRBV18
ASSQQLAGTSYEQY
>TRBJ1-6|TRBV7-3
ASRKQGQGSPLH
>TRBJ2-2|TRBV5-1
ASSSGQIGELF
>TRBJ2-3|TRBV5-1
ASSLGTGGSTDTQY
>TRBJ1-1|TRBV5-1
ASSVQEGRGAF
>TRBJ2-1|TRBV6-1
ASNPSGRYGEQF
>TRBJ2-5|TRBV6-1
ASSESLVPRETQY
>TRBJ1-2|TRBV28
ASRKRTGDYYGYT
>TRBJ2-7|TRBV4-1
ASSHGGSSYEQY
>TRBJ1-5|TRBV19
ASSSVSNQPQH
>TRBJ1-2|TRBV7-2
ASSSRGYGYT
>TRBJ2-3|TRBV18
ASSGGGSTDTQY
>TRBJ2-1|TRBV5-6
ASSFTKRGSYNEQF
>TRBJ2-2|TRBV18
ASSPSGTSGSIAAGELF
>TRBJ1-1|TRBV19
ASAGLQPAGEAF
>TRBJ2-5|TRBV7-2
ASSLNPRETQY
>TRBJ2-1|TRBV9
ASSATGGPYNEQF
>TRBJ2-7|TRBV11-2
ASGPNSYEQY
>TRBJ2-3|TRBV7-8
ASTQWSTDTQY
>TRBJ2-5|TRBV6-1
ASSFGVETQY
>TRBJ1-6|TRBV30
AWSGVAKGNSPLH
>TRBJ1-5|TRBV10-3
AIGTGDSNQPQH
>TRBJ1-3|TRBV27
ASSAGGGVSGNTIY
>TRBJ1-3|TRBV29-1
SVTESSGNTIY
>TRBJ1-1|TRBV4-3
ASSQAIAGFAEAF
>TRBJ2-2|TRBV28
ASNKNTGELF
>TRBJ2-5|TRBV5-4
ASSLGGGLAETQY
>TRBJ2-7|TRBV29-1
SVAGSSSWEQY
>TRBJ2-1|TRBV9
ASSPGTVSYNEQF
>TRBJ2-3|TRBV4-2
ASSQGSGVDTQY
>TRBJ2-7|TRBV10-3
AIGGQGGLNEQY
>TRBJ2-2|TRBV29-1
SVLTAGGGGELF
>TRBJ2-3|TRBV4-1
ASSQVLAATDTQY